The entry that follows covers one T cell receptor (beta chain) sequence. This clone has only one observation. Its antigen is not yet known. No base-level quality is on record; no much larger clone is a single base apart. The CDR3 regions of human TCRbeta chains were analyzed by immunosequencing. In the source study's methods: Repertoire TCRs were checked for matches against a reference library of SARS-CoV-2-specific TCRs that had been generated using the MIRA antigen-specificity platform. Breadth meant the fraction of unique TCRs that were SARS-CoV-2-associated, whereas depth meant the fraction of total T cells that were SARS-CoV-2-associated. Using the MIRA data, every spike-specific TCR was mapped to the spike region that the TCR reacted to and assigned to either a CD4 or a CD8 class. Log10-transformed breadth and depth values were compared by one-way ANOVA with Sidak's multiple comparisons tests. In its TCRdb copy, this immuneACCESS table keeps in-frame sequences only and misses some clones. Where compared with another copy, unresolved V genes explain less than half of these, and the others have no known cause. V, J and clone size reflect that table, while D and trimming were determined from the DNA. The sample data list 100,000 to 150,000 clones, and 80% to 90% of these were observed just once. The ten largest account for 8.5% to 12% of the sample.

Measured from the cysteine to the phenylalanine, the CDR3 is 17 residues long. Only the CDR3 DNA stays, 51 bases, in frame from base 1. The germline V end is reduced by 4 bases and the J end by 1 base; junction bases left unmatched: 12. These data are taken from a study of T cell responses to AZD1222 COVID-19 vaccine (dated by TCRdb to the early 2020s). Background for the entire study: AZD1222 recipients given second doses at about 4 weeks or at about 12 weeks were pooled, since spike-specific TCR depth and breadth were not found to differ between the two schedules. TCR sequencing covered roughly 230 trial participants: 200 to 210 given two doses of AZD1222 and around 25 given two doses of MenACWY control vaccine. Trial participants were enrolled into age subgroups of 18-55, 56-69 and 70-plus years, which contained around 150, 29 and 61 TCR-sequenced participants, respectively. General findings and caveats noted by the study authors: Reportedly, close to half of the unique spike-specific TCRs recognized epitopes lying outside the regions that are mutated in the B.1.351 and B.1.1.7 variants. Most participants were white British and females outnumbered males, and the authors suggested that clonal diversity may have been underestimated. The whole spike protein was spanned by vaccine-associated CD4 TCRs, and dominant responses were seen in regions 160-218 and 743-854. A significant rise in spike-specific TCR breadth and depth was observed after two AZD1222 doses relative to day 0 and relative to MenACWY recipients. Because no day 14 peak-response samples were available, the repertoires could be characterized only after the peak T cell response. Only a handful of AZD1222 recipients were SARS-CoV-2 seropositive at baseline, limiting conclusions about previously exposed vaccinees. In the small 56-69-year group, the increase in depth fell short of significance, most likely because of low power.

The label giving this sample's time point can be read as: baseline before first vaccination. Vaccinee samples were obtained from the UK trials COV001 and COV002, which included a single-blind randomized controlled phase 2/3 trial of AZD1222 (ChAdOx1 nCoV-19) in healthy adults. Trial participant PBMC samples were collected at day 0 and day 28 after the second dose for TCRbeta chain sequencing. The receptor comes from an adult in good health. The specimen was peripheral blood, collected on day 0 of AZD1222 vaccination. Recombination connected TRBV5-3 to TRBJ1-1; the junction holds 8 bases that match TRBD1. TRBV5-3 is annotated as an ORF whose role is uncertain. The CDR3 protein: CARSLFWTGCRNTEAFF. The sequenced DNA is TGTGCCAGAAGCCTCTTTTGGACAGGGTGTAGGAACACTGAAGCTTTCTTT.